The 18 T cell receptor beta chains below come from one sample, sequenced in a study of blood T cell repertoires in COVID-19. Measured with immunoSEQ multiplex PCR; TCRdb has only the in-frame clones, and not every one. The profile shows 70,000 to 90,000 clones, roughly 84% of them singletons. Material: peripheral blood. These receptors all come from a man in his sixties or seventies with acute or convalescent COVID-19.

This clone was seen a few times. The chain combines TRBV7-9 with TRBJ1-2; D perhaps matches TRBD1 (6 bases). V dropped 5 bases and J dropped 4 bases, with 8 bases sitting between them. The germline CDR1 and CDR2 sequences are SEHNR and FQNEAQ (reference sequence). CDR3 size: 12 residues. The CDR3 DNA sequence: TGTGCCAGCAGCCCAGGGGTCTATGGCTACACCTTC. Translating it yields CASSPGVYGYTF.

The CDR3 coding sequence is TGTGCCAGCAGTTACTCGATATGGACAACCGGAAACACCATATATTTT. Amino acid sequence: CASSYSIWTTGNTIYF. The chain couples TRBV6-2 or TRBV6-3 to TRBJ1-3; tentative D call: TRBD1 (5 bases). Germline CDR1 MNHEY, CDR2 SVGEGT. The CDR3 has 16 amino acids. V lost 0 bases and J lost 4, with 13 bases in between.

The V gene is TRBV5-8, the J gene TRBJ1-6, with 8 bases identical to TRBD1. V lost 2 bases, J lost 9 bases, and 4 bases stayed unmatched. The germline gives CDR1 SGHTS, CDR2 YDEGEE. The CDR3 consists of 14 residues. The CDR3 loop reads CASSFSDRASPLHF. The CDR3 nucleotides read TGTGCCAGCAGCTTCTCGGACAGGGCTTCACCCCTCCACTTT.

V and J are TRBV14 and TRBJ2-1, with D possibly TRBD1 on 5 matching bases. The germline V gene encodes CDR1 SGHDN and CDR2 FVKESK. V lost 1 base and J 6 bases, leaving 13 bases between the germline ends. The CDR3 contains 15 residues. The CDR3 sequence is CASSQVLSQVNEQFF. Here the CDR3 DNA reads TGTGCCAGCAGCCAAGTTCTTTCACAGGTCAATGAGCAGTTCTTC.

This chain links TRBV5-1 with TRBJ2-1; no clear D. This CDR3 comprises 13 residues. The V and J ends lost 0 bases and 2 bases respectively, with 3 bases between them. Germline V gives CDR1 SGHRS, CDR2 YFSETQ. CDR3 amino acids: CASSLGPYNEQFF. The CDR3 nucleotides are TGCGCCAGCAGCTTGGGGCCCTACAATGAGCAGTTCTTC.

The chain couples TRBV4-1 to TRBJ2-4, with 8 bases matching TRBD1. Per germline, CDR1 MGHRA and CDR2 YSYEKL. The CDR3 length is 17 residues. V shed 1 base, J shed 1 base, and the junction held 6 bases outside the gene matches. CDR3 nucleotides: TGCGCCAGCAGCCAAGTCGGGACAGGACTGGCCAAAAACATTCAGTACTTC. Translated, it gives CASSQVGTGLAKNIQYF.

In regard to this clone: It may be a read error: a sequence one base away is much more abundant. The CDR3 loop reads CASSPTGYGYTF. CDR3 DNA sequence: TGTGCCAGCAGCCCGACAGGCTATGGCTACACCTTC. V gene TRBV5-4 combines with J gene TRBJ1-2, with a tentative D call TRBD1 (6 bases). V was shortened by 4 bases and J by 4 bases, with 8 bases between the two germline ends. Germline V gene sequence: CDR1 SGHNT, CDR2 YYREEE (reference sequence). This CDR3 has 12 amino acids.

This chain links TRBV7-8 with TRBJ1-1; the match to TRBD1 covers 7 bases. CDR1 and CDR2 (germline): SGHVS, FQNEAQ. CDR3 length: 17 residues. Trimming took 7 bases from V and 0 from J; bases not matched to a gene: 14. The CDR3 DNA is TGTGCCAGCACCACACAAAGGGACAGCTTACTGAACACTGAAGCTTTCTTT. It translates to CASTTQRDSLLNTEAFF.

The DNA of the CDR3 is TGCGCCAGCAGCTTGGTGCTGGCAGGGGGCGGGGGCTACACCTTC. Residues: CASSLVLAGGGGYTF. The rearrangement joins TRBV5-1 to TRBJ1-2, with TRBD1 matching 8 bases. The length of the CDR3 is 15 residues. From germline, CDR1 is SGHRS and CDR2 YFSETQ. J lost 8 bases, V lost 0 bases, and 9 bases had no gene match.

The chain couples TRBV5-1 to TRBJ2-5; TRBD2 agrees at 9 bases. Losses at the gene ends were 4 bases for V and 5 bases for J; bases not matched to a gene: 9. CDR3 length: 15 amino acids. The germline V gene has CDR1 SGHRS and CDR2 YFSETQ. For the CDR3, the DNA is TGCGCCAGCAGCATAACCGGGAGCGGGAGGGAGACCCAGTACTTC. Translation gives CASSITGSGRETQYF.

This clone was detected a few times. CDR3 coding DNA: TGTGCCAGCAGCCGCCACATGTCCGGGGCCAACGTCCTGACTTTC. It specifies CASSRHMSGANVLTF. The V call is TRBV3-1 (or the pseudogene TRBV3-2), the J call TRBJ2-6; the D is unclear. Trimming pared 4 bases from V and 4 bases from J, leaving 11 bases between. This CDR3 comprises 15 residues. Germline V gene sequence: CDR1 LGHDT, CDR2 YNNKEL (reference sequence).

The CDR3, as DNA: TGTGCCAGCTCACCACCCGGGACAGCCTCCCGCTACAATGAGCAGTTCTTC. This codes for CASSPPGTASRYNEQFF. This chain joins TRBV18 and TRBJ2-1; 7 bases are a match to TRBD1. The CDR3 is made up of 17 amino acids. Germline V lookup: CDR1 KGHSH, CDR2 LQKENI. V trimming: 0 bases; J trimming: 3 bases; junction bases outside the gene matches: 8. Filled out from reference TRBV18 and TRBJ2-1, the complete variable domain reads NAGVMQNPRHLVRRRGQEARLRCSPMKGHSHVYWYRQLPEEGLKFMVYLQKENIIDESGMPKERFSAEFPKEGPSILRIQQVVRGDSAAYFCASSPPGTASRYNEQFFGPGTRLTVL.

The J gene is TRBJ1-4, the V gene TRBV14, with D hard to call. The CDR3 loop spans 13 amino acids. CDR1 and CDR2 (germline): SGHDN, FVKESK. Trimming stripped 4 bases from V and 4 bases from J, with 7 bases between. The CDR3 protein is CASSRLLNEKLFF. The CDR3 DNA reads as TGTGCCAGCAGCCGACTGCTTAATGAAAAACTGTTTTTT. Full variable domain (rest looked up from reference TRBV14 and TRBJ1-4): EAGVTQFPSHSVIEKGQTVTLRCDPISGHDNLYWYRRVMGKEIKFLLHFVKESKQDESGMPNNRFLAERTGGTYSTLKVQPAELEDSGVYFCASSRLLNEKLFFGSGTQLSVL.

The CDR3 loop reads CASSPGNVKDTEAFF. The CDR3, as DNA: TGCGCCAGCAGCCCGGGTAATGTGAAGGACACTGAAGCTTTCTTT. The rearrangement joins TRBV5-1 to TRBJ1-1; D not certain. Trimming took off 4 bases at V and 3 bases at J, with 16 bases between the two ends. Germline CDR1 and CDR2: SGHRS and YFSETQ. The CDR3 covers 15 residues. Full variable domain (remainder filled in from reference TRBV5-1 and TRBJ1-1): KAGVTQTPRYLIKTRGQQVTLSCSPISGHRSVSWYQQTPGQGLQFLFEYFSETQRNKGNFPGRFSGRQFSNSRSEMNVSTLELGDSALYLCASSPGNVKDTEAFFGQGTRLTVV.

J is TRBJ2-2 and V is TRBV6-5; 11 positions agree with TRBD2. CDR1 is MNHEY, CDR2 SVGAGI, per germline. Trimming took 7 bases from V and 4 from J; bases not matched to a gene: 5. CDR3 length: 15 amino acids. CDR3 in DNA: TGTGCCAGCAACCCGACTAGCGGGGTCACCGGGGAGCTGTTTTTT. This translates into CASNPTSGVTGELFF.

The chain uses TRBV2 and TRBJ2-1; 7 bases match TRBD1. Per the germline V gene, CDR1 is SNHLY and CDR2 is FYNNEI. V trimming: 5 bases; J trimming: 6 bases; junction bases outside the gene matches: 1. This CDR3 is 12 amino acids long. In nucleotides, the CDR3 is TGTGCCAGCAGTTACAGGGGCAATGAGCAGTTCTTC. It codes for CASSYRGNEQFF.

This chain links TRBV10-3 with TRBJ1-2; tentatively, D is TRBD1 (5 bases). There are 17 residues in the CDR3. Per the germline V gene, CDR1 is ENHRY and CDR2 is SYGVKD. Trimming cost V 0 bases and J 4 bases, with 18 bases left between them. As DNA, the CDR3 is TGTGCCATCAGTGAGTCACCGAACCGGGACGGGAGCTATGGCTACACCTTC. Translating gives CAISESPNRDGSYGYTF.

The chain uses TRBV6-5 and TRBJ2-2; 7 bases are shared with TRBD2. Trimming took 0 bases from V and 1 from J; bases not matched to a gene: 2. Germline assignment: CDR1 MNHEY and CDR2 SVGAGI. The CDR3 runs to 16 residues. CDR3 residues: CASSYSGGGNTGELFF. CDR3 in DNA: TGTGCCAGCAGTTACTCGGGCGGGGGGAACACCGGGGAGCTGTTTTTT.